This TCR beta chain was captured in a study of PD-1 blockade in classical Hodgkin lymphoma. In every patient, relapse followed autologous stem cell transplantation, while exposure to brentuximab vedotin differed. Libraries were prepared by immunoSEQ multiplex PCR; TCRdb keeps only in-frame clonotypes and omits some of them. The sample lists some 43,000 clones; about 88% were seen once. The CDR3 runs 17 residues. Trimming stripped 0 bases from V and 0 bases from J, with 13 bases between. Germline V gene sequence: CDR1 SGHRS, CDR2 YFSETQ. The V call is TRBV5-1, the J call TRBJ2-1; D is perhaps TRBD1 or TRBD2 (7 bases each). The starting material was peripheral blood mononuclear cells (PBMCs), obtained before the second cycle of nivolumab. The source of this sequence is a human donor with classical Hodgkin lymphoma. The CDR3 spells CASSLAQGGSSYNEQFF. CDR3 in DNA: TGCGCCAGCAGCTTGGCCCAGGGGGGGAGCTCCTACAATGAGCAGTTCTTC. Full variable domain (rest looked up from reference TRBV5-1 and TRBJ2-1): KAGVTQTPRYLIKTRGQQVTLSCSPISGHRSVSWYQQTPGQGLQFLFEYFSETQRNKGNFPGRFSGRQFSNSRSEMNVSTLELGDSALYLCASSLAQGGSSYNEQFFGPGTRLTVL.